These 13 T cell receptor beta chains were all obtained from the same sample, sequenced in a study of T cell clusters in autoimmune cytopenias. Roughly 38,000 genome equivalents of blood DNA were amplified for TRB. One tube held mixed TRB-A and TRB-B primer pools for touch-down PCR. TCRdb reprocessed the multiplex PCR reads, keeping one entry per CDR3 protein, no DNA. The listing records roughly 1,500 distinct CDR3 sequences. These data also featured in a second study, about T cell repertoires in aging, cancer and after chemotherapy.

Sequenced input: peripheral blood. These receptors all come from a human donor with chronic lymphocytic leukemia.

V gene TRBV27 combines with J gene TRBJ1-1. Germline values: CDR1 MNHEY, CDR2 SMNVEV (reference sequence). This CDR3 is built from 14 residues. This chain's CDR3 is CASSRGRMNTEAFF.

Its frequency marks this clonotype as large (0.1 to 1%). The rearrangement joins TRBV30 to TRBJ2-5; TCRdb reports TRBD2, a call that lacks DNA to check it against. The CDR3 is made up of 16 amino acids. Germline V gene data show CDR1 as GTSNPN and CDR2 as SVGIG (reference sequence). CDR3 in amino acids: CAWSRLLAGSARTQYF.

The chain carries TRBV9 and TRBJ2-5. CDR3 length: 14 amino acids. The germline V gene has CDR1 SGDLS and CDR2 YYNGEE. CDR3 residues: CASSVDAYQETQYF.

The chain joins TRBV7-9 to TRBJ2-3. CDR1 and CDR2 from the germline V gene are SEHNR and FQNEAQ (reference sequence). The CDR3 covers 16 residues. CDR3 residues: CASSFWVMRYTDTQYF.

The chain carries TRBV20-1 and TRBJ2-7. The CDR3 runs 13 residues. Germline values: CDR1 DFQATT, CDR2 SNEGSKA (reference sequence). The chain's CDR3 is CSARARNSYEQYF.

J is TRBJ2-1 and V is TRBV12-3 or TRBV12-4; TCRdb's assignment of TRBD1 cannot be checked, as there is no DNA. This CDR3 has 15 amino acids. This CDR3 reads CASSPPTEGSNEQFF.

The gene calls are TRBV7-9 and TRBJ2-1; lacking DNA, the TRBD1 call made by TCRdb goes unchecked. Germline V lookup: CDR1 SEHNR, CDR2 FQNEAQ (reference sequence). This CDR3 contains 16 residues. The CDR3 protein is CASSPTGTGPIKEQFF.

The chain joins TRBV28 to TRBJ2-2; TCRdb designates TRBD2, a call that cannot be tested without DNA. The length of the CDR3 is 12 residues. CDR1 is MDHEN, CDR2 SYDVKM, per germline. CDR3 protein: CSSGTNTGELFF.

The chain is built from TRBV6-5 and TRBJ2-1; without DNA, the TCRdb call of TRBD1 cannot be checked. The CDR3 runs to 16 residues. The V gene's germline CDR1 is MNHEY and CDR2 SVGAGI. CDR3 protein: CASSRLGGGAYNEQFF.

The rearrangement joins TRBV7-2 to TRBJ2-5. The CDR3 consists of 13 residues. CDR1 is SGHTA and CDR2 is FQGNSA in the germline V gene. The chain's CDR3 is CASSLSLGETQYF.

This clonotype registers medium-sized by frequency. The V call is TRBV4-1, the J call TRBJ2-2. Germline loops: CDR1 MGHRA, CDR2 YSYEKL. CDR3 size: 14 residues. The CDR3 loop is CASSQGQRTGELFF.

This clonotype counts as medium-sized by frequency. The genes are TRBV27 and TRBJ1-6; TCRdb selects TRBD1, and the lack of DNA leaves this call unchecked. Germline lookup yields CDR1 MNHEY and CDR2 SMNVEV (reference sequence). CDR3 length: 17 residues. The CDR3 loop is CASSPNLFGKEDSPLHF.

The rearrangement uses TRBV20-1 and TRBJ2-3. The CDR3 is 15 residues long. Germline assignment: CDR1 DFQATT and CDR2 SNEGSKA (reference sequence). CDR3 amino acids: CSARESSGISDTQYF.